This TCR beta chain was recorded in a study of CD4 T cells in relation to SARS-CoV-2 and coronaviruses. At the level of the study: Patient ages ranged from roughly 21 to 75, median 38.

Notes on the study in general: SARS-CoV-2-driven expansion was significantly weaker in crossreactive than monoreactive clones.

Trimming at V came to 2 bases and at J to 1 base, leaving 3 bases not matched to a gene. Germline assignment: CDR1 KGHSH and CDR2 LQKENI. CDR3 length equals 15 residues. CEF-cultured naive and memory CD4+ T cell DNA got survey-level sequencing. Here immunoSEQ multiplex PCR was the method, and the copy in TCRdb shows in-frame clones only, minus some. This repertoire shows about 41,000 clones, about four fifths found once; its top ten account for more than 3.5%. A remark on this clone: The antigen is unknown.

For around ten days, some 9.7 x 10^4 sorted CD4+ cells grew with T cell-depleted PBMCs and CEF. The sequence was obtained from an adult with COVID-19. This chain joins TRBV18 and TRBJ2-7; 9 bases map to TRBD2. What was sequenced was naive CD4+ T cells from PBMCs, cultured in vitro. Subset: naive CD4+ T cells isolated by negative enrichment. The CDR3 is CASSPNLAGSYEQYF. For the CDR3, the DNA is TGTGCCAGCTCACCAAACCTAGCGGGATCCTACGAGCAGTACTTC.